The entry that follows covers one TCR beta chain sequence. What it binds is unknown. Each TCR beta library was made by quantitative 5'-RACE that incorporated molecular barcodes. From the 5' RACE reads, TCRdb called clonotypes with MiXCR, one entry per CDR3 protein. The table shows roughly 700,000 distinct CDR3 sequences, with around 19% occurring only once. The data derive from a study of CD8 T cells in ankylosing spondylitis. Study-level results: The study looked at matched synovial fluid samples from ankylosing spondylitis patients. Disease-linked clones were reported to be significantly enriched there. Both synovial fluid and blood in reactive arthritis had previously been reported to carry some motif variants. Characteristic of ankylosing spondylitis blood, it appeared, was a TCR beta motif comprising roughly eight highly homologous variants. CD8+ disease-linked clones were present at relatively low frequencies in blood.

Germline V gives CDR1 SEHNR, CDR2 FQNEAQ (reference sequence). V gave up 5 bases and J gave up 9 bases; unmatched junction bases: 15. This CDR3 has 16 residues. The gene calls are TRBV7-9 and TRBJ2-1; 8 bases are shared with TRBD2. This clonotype was sampled from a male donor with ankylosing spondylitis. Sequencing was carried out using blood, either unsorted or a sorted T cell fraction (not recorded which). The CDR3 nucleotides read TGTGCCAGCAGCCGGGGGGGCGGGAGAGAAACCGGTGAGCAGTTCTTC. Its protein is CASSRGGGRETGEQFF.